The TCR beta chain described here comes from a study of somatic mutations in cytotoxic T cells in rheumatoid arthritis. The CDR3 consists of 15 residues. Germline loops: CDR1 SGHNT, CDR2 YENEEA. Trimming cost V 5 bases and J 7 bases, with 21 bases left between them. TCRdb's table, derived via immunoSEQ multiplex PCR, lists solely in-frame clones and lacks some. Of some 12,000 clones listed, approximately 80% are singletons. The chain joins TRBV11-3 to TRBJ2-7; tentative D call: TRBD2 (6 bases). The receptor was isolated from a man aged 50 or older in good health. Sample: CD8+ T cells sorted from blood. CDR3 region: CASSLQVSGEGEQYF. CDR3 bases: TGTGCCAGCAGCCTCCAGGTTAGCGGTGAGGGAGAGCAGTACTTC.